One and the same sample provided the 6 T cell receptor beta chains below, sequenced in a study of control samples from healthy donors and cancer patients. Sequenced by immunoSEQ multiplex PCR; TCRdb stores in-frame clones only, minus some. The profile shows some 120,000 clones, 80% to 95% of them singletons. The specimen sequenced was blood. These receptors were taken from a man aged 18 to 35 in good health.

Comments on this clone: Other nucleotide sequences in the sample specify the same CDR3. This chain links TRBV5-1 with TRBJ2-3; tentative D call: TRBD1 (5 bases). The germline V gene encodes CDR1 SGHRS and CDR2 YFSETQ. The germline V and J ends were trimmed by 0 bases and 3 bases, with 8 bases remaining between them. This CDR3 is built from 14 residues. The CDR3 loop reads CASSLDRGTDTQYF. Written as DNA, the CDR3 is TGCGCCAGCAGCTTGGATAGGGGTACAGATACGCAGTATTTT.

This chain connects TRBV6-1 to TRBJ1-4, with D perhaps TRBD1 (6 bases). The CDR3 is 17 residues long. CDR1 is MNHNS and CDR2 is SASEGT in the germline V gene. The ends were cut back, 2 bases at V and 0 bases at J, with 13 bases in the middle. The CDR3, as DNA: TGTGCCAGCAGTGAATTAGGGGGGACTGCAACTAATGAAAAACTGTTTTTT. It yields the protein CASSELGGTATNEKLFF.

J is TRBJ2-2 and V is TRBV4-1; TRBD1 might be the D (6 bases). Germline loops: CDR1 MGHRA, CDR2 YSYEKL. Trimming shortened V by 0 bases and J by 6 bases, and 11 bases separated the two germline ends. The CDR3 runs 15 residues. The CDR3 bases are TGCGCCAGCAGCCAAGATCCGGCAGGGGCCGGGGAGCTGTTTTTT. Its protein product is CASSQDPAGAGELFF.

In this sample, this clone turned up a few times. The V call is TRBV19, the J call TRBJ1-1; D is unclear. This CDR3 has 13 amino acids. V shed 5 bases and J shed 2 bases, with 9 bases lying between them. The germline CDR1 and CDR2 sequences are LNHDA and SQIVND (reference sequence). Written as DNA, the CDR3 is TGTGCCAGTAGTTCCCAGAGAAACACTGAAGCTTTCTTT. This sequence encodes CASSSQRNTEAFF.

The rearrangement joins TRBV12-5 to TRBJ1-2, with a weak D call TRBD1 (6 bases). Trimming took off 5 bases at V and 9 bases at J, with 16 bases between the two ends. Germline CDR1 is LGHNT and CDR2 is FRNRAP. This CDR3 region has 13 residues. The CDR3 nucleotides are TGTGCTAGTGGTCCCCTCACAGGGTCCCGCTACACCTTC. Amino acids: CASGPLTGSRYTF.

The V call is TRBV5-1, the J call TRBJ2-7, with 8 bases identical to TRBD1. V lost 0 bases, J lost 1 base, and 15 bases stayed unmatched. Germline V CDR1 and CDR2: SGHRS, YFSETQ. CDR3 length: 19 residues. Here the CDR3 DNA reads TGCGCCAGCAGCTTGGATAGATCGTCCATCGGGACAGGATCCTACGAGCAGTACTTC. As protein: CASSLDRSSIGTGSYEQYF.